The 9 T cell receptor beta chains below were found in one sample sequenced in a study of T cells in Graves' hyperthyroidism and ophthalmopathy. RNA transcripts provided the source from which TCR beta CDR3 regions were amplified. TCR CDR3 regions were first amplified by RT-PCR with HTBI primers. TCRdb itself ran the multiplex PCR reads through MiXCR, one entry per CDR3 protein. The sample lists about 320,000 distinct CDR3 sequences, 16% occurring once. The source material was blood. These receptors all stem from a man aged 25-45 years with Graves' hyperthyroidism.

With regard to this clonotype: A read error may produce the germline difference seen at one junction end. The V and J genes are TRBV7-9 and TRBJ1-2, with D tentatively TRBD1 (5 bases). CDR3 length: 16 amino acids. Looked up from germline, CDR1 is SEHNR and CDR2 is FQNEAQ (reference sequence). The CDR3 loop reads CASSQAGVLANYDYTF. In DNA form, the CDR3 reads TGTGCCAGCAGCCAAGCGGGGGTCCTAGCTAACTATGACTACACCTTC.

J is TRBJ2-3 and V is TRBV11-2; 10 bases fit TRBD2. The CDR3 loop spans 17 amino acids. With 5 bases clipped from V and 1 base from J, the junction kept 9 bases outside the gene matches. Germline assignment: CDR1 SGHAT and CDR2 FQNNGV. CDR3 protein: CASSRNSGRTGTDTQYF. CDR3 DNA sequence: TGTGCCAGCAGCAGAAATAGCGGGAGGACCGGCACAGATACGCAGTATTTT.

This chain's CDR3 is CATSDPGLAGVRTGELFF. Here the CDR3 DNA reads TGTGCCACCAGTGACCCGGGACTAGCGGGAGTTCGCACCGGGGAGCTGTTTTTT. The chain recombines TRBV24-1 with TRBJ2-2, with 14 bases matching TRBD2. CDR3 length equals 18 residues. The J segment lost 4 bases and the V segment lost 4 bases, leaving 7 bases of the junction unmatched. Germline loops: CDR1 KGHDR, CDR2 SFDVKD.

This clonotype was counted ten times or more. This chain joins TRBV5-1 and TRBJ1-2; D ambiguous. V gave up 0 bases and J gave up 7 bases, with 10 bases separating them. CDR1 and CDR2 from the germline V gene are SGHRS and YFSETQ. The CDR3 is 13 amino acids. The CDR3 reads CASSLAGLSGYTF. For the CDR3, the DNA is TGCGCCAGCAGCTTGGCCGGACTTTCTGGCTACACCTTC.

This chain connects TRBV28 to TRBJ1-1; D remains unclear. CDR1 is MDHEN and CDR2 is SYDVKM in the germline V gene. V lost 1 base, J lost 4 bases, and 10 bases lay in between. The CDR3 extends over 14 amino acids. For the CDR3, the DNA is TGTGCCAGCAGTTTATACACCCTGGGCACTGAAGCTTTCTTT. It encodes CASSLYTLGTEAFF.

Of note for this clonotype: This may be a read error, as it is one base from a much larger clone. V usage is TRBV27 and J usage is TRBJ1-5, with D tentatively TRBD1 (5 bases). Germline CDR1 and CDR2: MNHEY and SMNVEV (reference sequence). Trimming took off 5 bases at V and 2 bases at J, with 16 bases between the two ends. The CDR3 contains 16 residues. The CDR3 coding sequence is TGTGCCAGCAGTCTAACCCGGGGGGTTTGCAATCAGCCCCAGCATTTT. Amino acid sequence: CASSLTRGVCNQPQHF.

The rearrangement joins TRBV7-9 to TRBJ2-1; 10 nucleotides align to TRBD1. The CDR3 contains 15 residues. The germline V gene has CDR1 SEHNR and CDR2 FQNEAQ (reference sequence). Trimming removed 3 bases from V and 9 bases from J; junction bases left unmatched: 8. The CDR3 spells CASSFPGQGTAEQFF. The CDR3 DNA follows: TGTGCCAGCAGCTTCCCGGGACAGGGGACCGCTGAGCAGTTCTTC.

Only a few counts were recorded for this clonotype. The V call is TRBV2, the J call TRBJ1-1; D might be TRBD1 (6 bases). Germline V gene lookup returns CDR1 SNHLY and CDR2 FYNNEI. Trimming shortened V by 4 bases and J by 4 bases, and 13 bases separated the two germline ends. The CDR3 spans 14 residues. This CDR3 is CASSAWTRGTEAFF. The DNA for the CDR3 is TGTGCCAGCAGTGCCTGGACCAGGGGCACTGAAGCTTTCTTT.

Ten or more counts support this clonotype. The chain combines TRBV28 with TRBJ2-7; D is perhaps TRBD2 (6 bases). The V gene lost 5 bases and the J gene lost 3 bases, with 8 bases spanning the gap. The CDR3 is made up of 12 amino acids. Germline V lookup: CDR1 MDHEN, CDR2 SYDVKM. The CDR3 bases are TGTGCCAGCAGTCTAGCGTTCTACGAGCAGTACTTC. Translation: CASSLAFYEQYF.